This entry describes one TCR beta chain. Its cognate antigen is unknown. The CDR3 has 16 residues. Trimming removed 0 bases at V and 5 bases at J, with 15 bases between. CDR1 and CDR2 (germline): SGDLS, YYNGEE. This entry belongs to a study of T-cell memory formation after mild COVID-19. Study-wide background: TCR clusters largely stayed donor specific.

General study findings and limits: The study found contracting CD4+ clones mainly in CM and EM and contracting CD8+ clones in EMRA. Clones shrinking from day 15 to 85 showed even CD4/CD8 mixes; later expanders tilted CD4+. There was no confirmation that second-wave clones peaking on day 37 were SARS-CoV-2 specific.

TCRdb recomputed calls from the 5' RACE reads with MiXCR, one row per CDR3 protein. This table has 560,000 or so distinct CDR3 sequences, 15% to 20% appearing once. Sequencing input: PBMCs or a T cell subset sorted from them (not recorded which). This chain links TRBV9 with TRBJ2-1; the D gene is possibly TRBD2 (6 bases). The TCR comes from an adult woman who had mild COVID-19 (a few samples of this study predate the infection). Cell type and time point are not known. The CDR3 nucleotides are TGTGCCAGCAGCGTAGCTAGTCTAGCGAAGAACAATGAGCAGTTCTTC. This codes for CASSVASLAKNNEQFF.